Shown below are 26 T cell receptor beta chains from a single sample sequenced in a study of blood T cell repertoires in COVID-19. Produced via immunoSEQ multiplex PCR; TCRdb's table is partial and in-frame only. The table lists about 190,000 clones, roughly 86% of them singletons. Sequencing was performed on peripheral blood. The receptors were sampled from an older woman with active or convalescent COVID-19.

The rearrangement joins TRBV7-6 to TRBJ2-3, with a tentative D call TRBD1 (6 bases). CDR3 length equals 15 residues. Germline CDR1 SGHVS, CDR2 FNYEAQ. V was clipped by 5 bases and J by 0 bases, with 12 bases between them. In DNA form, the CDR3 reads TGTGCCAGCAGCCGGACAGTCTCTAGCACAGATACGCAGTATTTT. It codes for CASSRTVSSTDTQYF.

J is TRBJ2-1 and V is TRBV7-3; 8 positions agree with TRBD2. In germline, CDR1 is SGHTA, CDR2 FQGTGA. The CDR3 extends over 17 amino acids. Trimming cost V 1 base and J 2 bases; bases outside gene matches: 7. CDR3 DNA sequence: TGTGCCAGCAGCTTAAACGCCGGCGGGGGGACCTACAATGAGCAGTTCTTC. It yields the protein CASSLNAGGGTYNEQFF.

The chain uses TRBV7-3 and TRBJ2-1; a possible D gene is TRBD2 (6 bases). From germline, CDR1 is SGHTA and CDR2 FQGTGA. V was clipped by 3 bases and J by 9 bases, with 12 bases between them. The CDR3 has 13 residues. This CDR3 reads CASSFNGGGEQFF. DNA of the CDR3: TGTGCCAGCAGCTTTAATGGGGGAGGTGAGCAGTTCTTC.

V usage is TRBV7-9 and J usage is TRBJ1-5; D remains ambiguous. Germline V gives CDR1 SEHNR, CDR2 FQNEAQ (reference sequence). The CDR3 has 12 residues. Trimming removed 3 bases at V and 5 bases at J, with 5 bases between. The CDR3 reads CASSFDYQPQHF. The CDR3, as DNA: TGTGCCAGCAGCTTTGACTATCAGCCCCAGCATTTT.

The genes are TRBV20-1 and TRBJ2-7; possibly TRBD1 for D (5 bases). The V end was cut by 8 bases, the J end by 3 bases, with 11 bases between. The CDR3 consists of 11 residues. The germline CDR1 and CDR2 sequences are DFQATT and SNEGSKA (reference sequence). The CDR3 DNA reads as TGCAGTTCCAGGGCCTTCTACGAGCAGTACTTC. It codes for CSSRAFYEQYF.

This clone is a singleton in its sample. V is TRBV10-3 and J is TRBJ1-2, with 9 nucleotides matching TRBD1. CDR3 length: 15 amino acids. The ends lost 2 bases at V and 4 bases at J; junction bases unmatched: 5. Germline V lookup: CDR1 ENHRY, CDR2 SYGVKD. The CDR3 sequence is CAISEEQGASYGYTF. DNA for the CDR3: TGTGCCATCAGTGAGGAACAGGGGGCGAGCTATGGCTACACCTTC.

The rearrangement links TRBV2 to TRBJ1-3; 7 bases agree with TRBD1. The V segment lost 2 bases and the J segment 1 base; nucleotides outside the gene matches: 2. The CDR3 sequence is 15 residues long. Germline V CDR1 and CDR2: SNHLY, FYNNEI. The CDR3 region is CASSEIRGSGNTIYF. CDR3 in DNA: TGTGCCAGCAGTGAAATCAGGGGGTCTGGAAACACCATATATTTT.

V and J are TRBV9 and TRBJ1-2; 7 bases are a match to TRBD1. J gave up 8 bases and V 3 bases, and 7 bases lay outside the gene matches. CDR3 length: 13 residues. From germline, CDR1 is SGDLS and CDR2 YYNGEE. CDR3 loop: CASSDTGDRGYTF. CDR3 coding DNA: TGTGCCAGCAGCGACACAGGGGATCGAGGCTACACCTTC. Variable domain in full (rest from reference TRBV9 and TRBJ1-2): DSGVTQTPKHLITATGQRVTLRCSPRSGDLSVYWYQQSLDQGLQFLIQYYNGEERAKGNILERFSAQQFPDLHSELNLSSLELGDSALYFCASSDTGDRGYTFGSGTRLTVV.

This rearrangement joins TRBV5-1 to TRBJ2-5; D gene ambiguous. In germline, CDR1 is SGHRS, CDR2 YFSETQ. Between the trimmed V and J ends, which lost 3 bases and 1 base, there was a span of 4 bases. This CDR3 has 12 residues. The CDR3 loop is CASSSSQETQYF. For the CDR3, the DNA is TGCGCCAGCAGCTCCAGCCAAGAGACCCAGTACTTC. Based on the CDR3 plus reference TRBV5-1 and TRBJ2-5, the full variable domain is KAGVTQTPRYLIKTRGQQVTLSCSPISGHRSVSWYQQTPGQGLQFLFEYFSETQRNKGNFPGRFSGRQFSNSRSEMNVSTLELGDSALYLCASSSSQETQYFGPGTRLLVL.

The rearrangement joins TRBV5-1 to TRBJ1-1; no clear D gene. Germline V CDR1 and CDR2: SGHRS, YFSETQ. V lost 0 bases and J 8 bases, leaving 14 bases between the germline ends. This CDR3 is built from 14 residues. CDR3 sequence: CASSLAGSQPEAFF. CDR3 nucleotide sequence: TGCGCCAGCAGCTTGGCCGGGTCACAACCGGAAGCTTTCTTT.

Here the CDR3 reads CASSSLAPGVNEQFF. The CDR3 DNA is TGTGCCAGCAGCTCTCTGGCCCCGGGGGTTAATGAGCAGTTCTTC. This rearrangement joins TRBV11-2 to TRBJ2-1; tentatively, D is TRBD2 (6 bases). CDR1 and CDR2 from the germline V gene are SGHAT and FQNNGV. The length of the CDR3 is 15 residues. V lost 4 bases and J lost 7, with 17 bases in between.

The chain couples TRBV28 to TRBJ2-7; 8 nucleotides line up with TRBD1. V gave up 4 bases and J gave up 5 bases; unmatched junction bases: 10. CDR3 length: 15 amino acids. CDR1 MDHEN and CDR2 SYDVKM come from the germline V gene. As DNA, the CDR3 is TGTGCCAGCAGTTCCTTCGGACAGGGAAGGGACGAGCAGTACTTC. The encoded protein is CASSSFGQGRDEQYF.

The rearrangement joins TRBV19 to TRBJ2-1, with TRBD2 matching over 8 bases. CDR3 length: 13 amino acids. Germline lookup yields CDR1 LNHDA and CDR2 SQIVND (reference sequence). V lost 7 bases, J lost 8 bases, and 7 bases stayed unmatched. CDR3 nucleotide sequence: TGTGCCAGTACCATCTCGGGGGGGCATGAGCAGTTCTTC. This sequence encodes CASTISGGHEQFF. Filled out from reference TRBV19 and TRBJ2-1, the complete variable domain reads DGGITQSPKYLFRKEGQNVTLSCEQNLNHDAMYWYRQDPGQGLRLIYYSQIVNDFQKGDIAEGYSVSREKKESFPLTVTSAQKNPTAFYLCASTISGGHEQFFGPGTRLTVL.

The gene calls are TRBV24-1 and TRBJ2-1; TRBD2 matches 12 bases. Germline assignment: CDR1 KGHDR and CDR2 SFDVKD. This CDR3 has 17 amino acids. J gave up 0 bases and V 7 bases, and 6 bases lay outside the gene matches. The DNA for the CDR3 is TGTGCCACCAGACCTAGCGGGAGGGCCTGCTCCTACAATGAGCAGTTCTTC. It is translated as CATRPSGRACSYNEQFF.

The chain combines TRBV5-5 with TRBJ1-4; maybe TRBD1 (5 bases). The V gene's germline CDR1 is SGHKS and CDR2 YYEKEE (reference sequence). Trimming removed 3 bases from V and 0 bases from J, with 12 bases in between. The CDR3 runs 16 residues. The CDR3 DNA follows: TGTGCCAGCAGCTCTGGGGACTTTGCAACTAATGAAAAACTGTTTTTT. Translated: CASSSGDFATNEKLFF.

The chain combines TRBV4-1 with TRBJ2-2; 7 nucleotides line up with TRBD2. The V and J ends lost 5 bases and 1 base, in that order; junction bases with no gene match: 7. Germline V gives CDR1 MGHRA, CDR2 YSYEKL. The CDR3 consists of 16 residues. DNA for the CDR3: TGCGCCAGCAGCGCCACAAGCGGGGTGAACACCGGGGAGCTGTTTTTT. Its protein is CASSATSGVNTGELFF.

J is TRBJ2-5 and V is TRBV6-5, with 11 bases fitting TRBD1. Trimming cost V 6 bases and J 4 bases; bases outside gene matches: 7. The germline CDR1 and CDR2 sequences are MNHEY and SVGAGI. The CDR3 contains 15 residues. This chain's CDR3 is CASRFGQGAGETQYF. CDR3 bases: TGTGCCAGCAGATTTGGACAGGGGGCGGGAGAGACCCAGTACTTC.

This chain links TRBV19 with TRBJ1-1; 11 bases agree with TRBD1. J lost 1 base, V lost 3 bases, and 7 bases had no gene match. The CDR3 spans 17 residues. Per germline, CDR1 LNHDA and CDR2 SQIVND (reference sequence). The CDR3 spells CASSITSGTGGNTEAFF. The CDR3 nucleotides are TGTGCCAGTAGTATCACGTCCGGGACAGGGGGGAACACTGAAGCTTTCTTT.

The V gene is TRBV6-5, the J gene TRBJ2-1; D is ambiguous. Trimming left V 6 bases short and J 8 bases short, with 11 bases between. The CDR3 length is 12 residues. Per the germline V gene, CDR1 is MNHEY and CDR2 is SVGAGI. The CDR3 here is CASSSSMHEQFF. CDR3 DNA: TGTGCCAGCAGCTCTAGTATGCATGAGCAGTTCTTC.

The V gene is TRBV5-6, the J gene TRBJ2-4; D ambiguous. Per germline, CDR1 SGHDT and CDR2 YYEEEE. Trimming stripped 2 bases from V and 0 bases from J, with 9 bases between. This CDR3 has 15 residues. CDR3 sequence reads: CASSFSSVAKNIQYF. The CDR3 DNA reads as TGTGCCAGCAGCTTTTCCTCGGTAGCCAAAAACATTCAGTACTTC.

The V and J genes are TRBV4-2 and TRBJ2-3; TRBD2 agrees at 9 bases. The trim removed 0 bases at V and 0 bases at J, leaving 13 bases unmatched. Looked up from germline, CDR1 is LGHNA and CDR2 is YNFKEQ. The CDR3 is made up of 20 amino acids. The CDR3 nucleotides read TGTGCCAGCAGCCAAGAATACGGGACTAGCTACGGAATGAGCACAGATACGCAGTATTTT. This sequence encodes CASSQEYGTSYGMSTDTQYF.

This chain connects TRBV2 to TRBJ2-5; no firm D call. Germline assignment: CDR1 SNHLY and CDR2 FYNNEI. Between the trimmed V and J ends, which lost 7 bases and 6 bases, there was a span of 6 bases. CDR3 size: 10 residues. CDR3 DNA: TGTGCCAGCAAACAAAAGACCCAGTACTTC. Amino acid sequence: CASKQKTQYF.

This clone was counted once. The CDR3 DNA reads TGTGCCAGCAGCTTAGACCCCGGGAGAACCAATGAGCAGTTCTTC. It yields the protein CASSLDPGRTNEQFF. The rearrangement links TRBV11-3 to TRBJ2-1, with D perhaps matching TRBD2 (6 bases). Trimming shortened V by 0 bases and J by 6 bases, and 12 bases separated the two germline ends. The CDR3 contains 15 residues. Germline V gives CDR1 SGHNT, CDR2 YENEEA. Filled out from reference TRBV11-3 and TRBJ2-1, the complete variable domain reads EAGVVQSPRYKIIEKKQPVAFWCNPISGHNTLYWYLQNLGQGPELLIRYENEEAVDDSQLPKDRFSAERLKGVDSTLKIQPAELGDSAVYLCASSLDPGRTNEQFFGPGTRLTVL.

V usage is TRBV7-9 and J usage is TRBJ2-1; a weak D match, TRBD2 (5 bases). Germline V CDR1 and CDR2: SEHNR, FQNEAQ (reference sequence). Trimming removed 5 bases at V and 0 bases at J, with 29 bases between. CDR3 length equals 21 residues. The CDR3 loop reads CASSRRVGLTSDPSSYNEQFF. The CDR3 region has the DNA TGTGCCAGCAGCAGAAGGGTAGGACTCACCTCCGATCCTAGCTCCTACAATGAGCAGTTCTTC.

The CDR3 DNA is TGTGCCAGCAGCCGCATAACTAGCGGGAGTGGGGAGCTGTTTTTT. It encodes CASSRITSGSGELFF. The chain carries TRBV5-4 and TRBJ2-2, with 11 bases matching TRBD2. Per germline, CDR1 SGHNT and CDR2 YYREEE (reference sequence). The CDR3 totals 15 residues. The V and J ends lost 4 bases and 8 bases, in that order; junction bases with no gene match: 7.

V is TRBV5-4 and J is TRBJ2-1, with 10 bases that match TRBD2. Germline CDR1 SGHNT, CDR2 YYREEE (reference sequence). Unmatched junction bases numbered 18, after V lost 0 bases and J lost 6 bases. This CDR3 is 20 amino acids long. The CDR3 DNA reads as TGTGCCAGCAGCTTGGGGTACGCTAGCGGGAGTTCCTCGAGGCGCAATGAGCAGTTCTTC. Protein product: CASSLGYASGSSSRRNEQFF.